What follows describes a single T cell receptor (beta chain). What it binds is unknown. The germline gives CDR1 KGHSH, CDR2 LQKENI. The CDR3 is 14 amino acids. V was clipped by 0 bases and J by 1 base, with 6 bases between them. PCR employed 60 Vbeta and 13 Jbeta primers. Clones were sequenced by immunoSEQ multiplex PCR, and TCRdb holds only the in-frame ones, with some missing. In the table there are 180,000 or so clones, roughly 78% of which are singletons. The sample is drawn from a study of cytomegalovirus exposure and HLA in healthy donors. Findings and caveats of the study: As a later analysis revealed, most CMV-associated TCR beta chains appeared HLA-restricted.

At the time of sampling, donors were nominally healthy, though unrecorded immune exposures were likely. J is TRBJ1-1 and V is TRBV18, with no clear D. Sequenced material: PBMCs. This TCR came from a woman aged 30 to 39 in good health and CMV-seronegative. CDR3 bases: TGTGCCAGCTCACCACCGTTTAGGAACACTGAAGCTTTCTTT. Translating gives CASSPPFRNTEAFF. The full variable domain, completed using reference TRBV18 and TRBJ1-1, is NAGVMQNPRHLVRRRGQEARLRCSPMKGHSHVYWYRQLPEEGLKFMVYLQKENIIDESGMPKERFSAEFPKEGPSILRIQQVVRGDSAAYFCASSPPFRNTEAFFGQGTRLTVV.